Listed below are T cell receptor beta chains from one sample, sequenced in a study of monozygotic twins with inflammatory bowel disease. TCRdb re-called the 5' RACE reads, yielding one record per CDR3 amino acid sequence without DNA. The sample includes 300,000 to 400,000 distinct CDR3 sequences. The material sequenced was blood. The receptors originated from a human donor with ulcerative colitis or Crohn's disease, or a healthy co-twin of an affected twin (not recorded which). The CDR3 runs from the conserved cysteine through the conserved F or W.

V gene: TRBV20-1; J gene: TRBJ1-5; CDR3 protein: CSASDGLNQPQHF
V gene: TRBV28; J gene: TRBJ1-2; CDR3 protein: CASSLSPRHGYTF
V gene: TRBV7-2; J gene: TRBJ2-5; CDR3 protein: CASSLEVALETQYF
V gene: TRBV7-2; J gene: TRBJ2-5; CDR3 protein: CASSIQGSLETQYF
V gene: TRBV14; J gene: TRBJ2-4; CDR3 protein: CASSQDQGDQYF
V gene: TRBV5-1; J gene: TRBJ2-7; CDR3 protein: CASSPVREAYEQYF
V gene: TRBV12-3/TRBV12-4; J gene: TRBJ2-7; CDR3 protein: CASASGGYEQYF
V gene: TRBV12-3/TRBV12-4; J gene: TRBJ2-3; CDR3 protein: CASSLGLVDEKDTQYF
V gene: TRBV7-3; J gene: TRBJ2-5; CDR3 protein: CASSPSRWDSQETQYF
V gene: TRBV12-3/TRBV12-4; J gene: TRBJ1-1; CDR3 protein: CASTGGPLGTASEAFF
V gene: TRBV30; J gene: TRBJ2-7; CDR3 protein: CAWSVPVVAGLTYEQYF
V gene: TRBV12-3/TRBV12-4; J gene: TRBJ2-3; CDR3 protein: CASTPPDARVLAGRTDTQYF
V gene: TRBV7-2; J gene: TRBJ1-1; CDR3 protein: CASSLRAGAGTEAFF
V gene: TRBV18; J gene: TRBJ2-7; CDR3 protein: CASSPSVSASSYEQYF
V gene: TRBV6-5; J gene: TRBJ2-1; CDR3 protein: CASSYRGQGVHEQFF
V gene: TRBV7-9; J gene: TRBJ2-3; CDR3 protein: CASSPGPGDTDTQYF
V gene: TRBV6-1; J gene: TRBJ1-2; CDR3 protein: CASSEGGAGANYGYTF
V gene: TRBV12-3/TRBV12-4; J gene: TRBJ1-2; CDR3 protein: CASSSRYYGYTF
V gene: TRBV5-4; J gene: TRBJ2-1; CDR3 protein: CASSFRLRGGLVNEQFF
V gene: TRBV4-2; J gene: TRBJ2-3; CDR3 protein: CASSQRQEYTQYF
V gene: TRBV5-1; J gene: TRBJ2-1; CDR3 protein: CASSLARRGYNEQFF
V gene: TRBV2; J gene: TRBJ2-5; CDR3 protein: CASSQIQETQYF
V gene: TRBV7-9; J gene: TRBJ1-1; CDR3 protein: CASSLGRYRELNTEAFF
V gene: TRBV5-5; J gene: TRBJ2-1; CDR3 protein: CASSLSGIYYNEQFF
V gene: TRBV7-2; J gene: TRBJ2-7; CDR3 protein: CASSLAVGYEQYF
V gene: TRBV6-2/TRBV6-3; J gene: TRBJ1-1; CDR3 protein: CASSYPAGAEAFF
V gene: TRBV18; J gene: TRBJ1-6; CDR3 protein: CASSPAKDSPLHF
V gene: TRBV7-2; J gene: TRBJ2-7; CDR3 protein: CASSLGQRTYEQYF
V gene: TRBV7-3; J gene: TRBJ2-2; CDR3 protein: CASRSGNTGELFF
V gene: TRBV28; J gene: TRBJ2-7; CDR3 protein: CASSFAPGEQYF
V gene: TRBV24-1; J gene: TRBJ2-1; CDR3 protein: CATSAPGTGGDEQFF
V gene: TRBV5-7; J gene: TRBJ2-7; CDR3 protein: CASTLPDYRSYEQYF
V gene: TRBV18; J gene: TRBJ1-4; CDR3 protein: CASSHWPRMGDNEKLFF
V gene: TRBV4-1; J gene: TRBJ2-7; CDR3 protein: CASSQGLDRVTYEQYF
V gene: TRBV7-2; J gene: TRBJ2-7; CDR3 protein: CASSWALAGCYEQYF
V gene: TRBV5-5; J gene: TRBJ1-2; CDR3 protein: CASSSGDRSYNGYTF
V gene: TRBV6-2/TRBV6-3; J gene: TRBJ2-2; CDR3 protein: CASSYPTGGQETGELFF
V gene: TRBV9; J gene: TRBJ2-7; CDR3 protein: CASSVTGGYYEQYF
V gene: TRBV20-1; J gene: TRBJ1-6; CDR3 protein: CSARDEGDRSLHF
V gene: TRBV4-2; J gene: TRBJ2-3; CDR3 protein: CASSPGLAGAAPDTQYF
V gene: TRBV7-2; J gene: TRBJ2-4; CDR3 protein: CASSLWEAKNIQYF
V gene: TRBV25-1; J gene: TRBJ2-3; CDR3 protein: CASHGTGDTDTQYF
V gene: TRBV5-1; J gene: TRBJ1-6; CDR3 protein: CASSWVGTGSLNSPLHF
V gene: TRBV29-1; J gene: TRBJ1-2; CDR3 protein: CTHDQGSGYTF
V gene: TRBV24-1; J gene: TRBJ2-7; CDR3 protein: CATRDPGGKKNEQYF
V gene: TRBV12-5; J gene: TRBJ2-3; CDR3 protein: CASGSSQDGKTGTDTQYF
V gene: TRBV20-1; J gene: TRBJ2-1; CDR3 protein: CSARDSRQISYNEQFF
V gene: TRBV7-2; J gene: TRBJ2-7; CDR3 protein: CASSPQPTYEQYF
V gene: TRBV5-1; J gene: TRBJ2-1; CDR3 protein: CASSLGGQQNYNEQFF
V gene: TRBV4-3; J gene: TRBJ2-5; CDR3 protein: CASSQNTGGVWGQEAQYF
V gene: TRBV4-1; J gene: TRBJ2-7; CDR3 protein: CASSQDQGLPYEQYF
V gene: TRBV11-3; J gene: TRBJ2-7; CDR3 protein: CASGKRSSGGAYPYEQYF
V gene: TRBV27; J gene: TRBJ1-2; CDR3 protein: CASSPTISPYGYTF
V gene: TRBV20-1; J gene: TRBJ1-2; CDR3 protein: CSARDRDRVYGYTF
V gene: TRBV7-9; J gene: TRBJ1-1; CDR3 protein: CASSTPLGMNTEAFF
V gene: TRBV5-6; J gene: TRBJ2-3; CDR3 protein: CASSYRTGGLTDTQYF
V gene: TRBV7-3; J gene: TRBJ1-3; CDR3 protein: CASTADGNTIYF
V gene: TRBV12-5; J gene: TRBJ2-5; CDR3 protein: CASGLGTGESETQYF
V gene: TRBV15; J gene: TRBJ2-3; CDR3 protein: CATSDPRQRPSTDTQYF
V gene: TRBV5-1; J gene: TRBJ2-7; CDR3 protein: CASSEGYEQYF